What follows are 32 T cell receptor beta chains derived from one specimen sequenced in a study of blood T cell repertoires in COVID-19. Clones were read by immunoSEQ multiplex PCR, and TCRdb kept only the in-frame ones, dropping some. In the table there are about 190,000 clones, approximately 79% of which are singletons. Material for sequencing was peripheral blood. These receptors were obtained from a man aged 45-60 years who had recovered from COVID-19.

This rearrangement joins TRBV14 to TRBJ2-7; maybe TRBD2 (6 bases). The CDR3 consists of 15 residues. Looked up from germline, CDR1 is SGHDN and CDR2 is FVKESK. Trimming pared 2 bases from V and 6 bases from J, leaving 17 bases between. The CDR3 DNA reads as TGTGCCAGCAGCCAAAGACTAGGGAGCTACGCCGAGCAGTACTTC. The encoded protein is CASSQRLGSYAEQYF.

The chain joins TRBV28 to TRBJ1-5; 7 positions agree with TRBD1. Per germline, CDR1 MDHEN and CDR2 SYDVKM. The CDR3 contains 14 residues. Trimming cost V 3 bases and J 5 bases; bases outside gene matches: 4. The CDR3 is CASSFGRGYQPQHF. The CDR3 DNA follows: TGTGCCAGCAGTTTTGGCAGGGGGTATCAGCCCCAGCATTTT.

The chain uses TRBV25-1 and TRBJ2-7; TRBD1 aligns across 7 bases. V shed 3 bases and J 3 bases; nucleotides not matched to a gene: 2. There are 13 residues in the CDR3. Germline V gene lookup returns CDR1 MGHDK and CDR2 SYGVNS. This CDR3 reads CASSDQGVYEQYF. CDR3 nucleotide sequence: TGTGCCAGCAGTGATCAGGGGGTCTACGAGCAGTACTTC.

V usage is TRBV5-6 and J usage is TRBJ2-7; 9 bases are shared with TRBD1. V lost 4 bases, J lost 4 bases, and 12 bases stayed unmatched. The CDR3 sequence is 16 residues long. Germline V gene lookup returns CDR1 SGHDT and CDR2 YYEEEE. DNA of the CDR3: TGTGCCAGCAGCGTTTACCGGGACAGGGTAGTTTACGAGCAGTACTTC. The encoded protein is CASSVYRDRVVYEQYF.

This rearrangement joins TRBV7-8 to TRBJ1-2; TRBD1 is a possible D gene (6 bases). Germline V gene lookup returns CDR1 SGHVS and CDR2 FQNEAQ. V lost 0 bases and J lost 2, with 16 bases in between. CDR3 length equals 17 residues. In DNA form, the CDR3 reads TGTGCCAGCAGCTTAGCGCGTCGACAGGTCCTAAACTATGGCTACACCTTC. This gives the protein CASSLARRQVLNYGYTF. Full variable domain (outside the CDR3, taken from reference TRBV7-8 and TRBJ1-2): GAGVSQSPRYKVAKRGQDVALRCDPISGHVSLFWYQQALGQGPEFLTYFQNEAQLDKSGLPSDRFFAERPEGSVSTLKIQRTQQEDSAVYLCASSLARRQVLNYGYTFGSGTRLTVV.

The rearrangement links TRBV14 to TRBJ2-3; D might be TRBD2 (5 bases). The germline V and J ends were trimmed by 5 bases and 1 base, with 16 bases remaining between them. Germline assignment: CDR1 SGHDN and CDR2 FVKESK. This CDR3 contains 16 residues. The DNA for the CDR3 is TGTGCCAGCAGCGGACTCGGAAGCCTGGGCACAGATACGCAGTATTTT. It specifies CASSGLGSLGTDTQYF.

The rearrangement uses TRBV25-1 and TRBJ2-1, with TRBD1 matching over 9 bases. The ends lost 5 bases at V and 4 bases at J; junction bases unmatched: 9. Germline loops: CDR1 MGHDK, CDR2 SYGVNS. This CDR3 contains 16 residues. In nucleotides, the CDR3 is TGTGCCAGCAGTTCGGTATTGGACAGGGGATACAATGAGCAGTTCTTC. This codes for CASSSVLDRGYNEQFF.

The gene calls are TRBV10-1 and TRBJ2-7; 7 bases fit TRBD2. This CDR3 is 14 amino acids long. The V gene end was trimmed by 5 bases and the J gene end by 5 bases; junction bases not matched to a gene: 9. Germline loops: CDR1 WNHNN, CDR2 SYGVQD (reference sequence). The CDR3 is CASSLSGNVDEQYF. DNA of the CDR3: TGCGCCAGCAGTTTGAGCGGGAACGTCGACGAGCAGTACTTC.

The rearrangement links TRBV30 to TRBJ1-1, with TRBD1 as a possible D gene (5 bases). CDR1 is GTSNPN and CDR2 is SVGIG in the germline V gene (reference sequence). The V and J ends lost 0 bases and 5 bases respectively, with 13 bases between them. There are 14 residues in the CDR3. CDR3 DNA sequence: TGTGCCTGGAGTGTCAAAAGGGGTAGGACTGAAGCTTTCTTT. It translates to CAWSVKRGRTEAFF.

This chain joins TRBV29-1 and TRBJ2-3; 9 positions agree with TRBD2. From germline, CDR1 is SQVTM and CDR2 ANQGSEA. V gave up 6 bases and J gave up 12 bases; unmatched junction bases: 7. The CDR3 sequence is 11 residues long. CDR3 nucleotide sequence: TGCAGCGTATTAGCGGGAGATCCCCAGTATTTT. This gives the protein CSVLAGDPQYF.

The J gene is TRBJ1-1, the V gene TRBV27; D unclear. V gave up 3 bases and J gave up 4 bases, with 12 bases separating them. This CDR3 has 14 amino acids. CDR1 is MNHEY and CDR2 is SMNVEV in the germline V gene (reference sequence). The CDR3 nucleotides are TGTGCCAGCAGTTTCCGCCAGGAACCCACTGAAGCTTTCTTT. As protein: CASSFRQEPTEAFF.

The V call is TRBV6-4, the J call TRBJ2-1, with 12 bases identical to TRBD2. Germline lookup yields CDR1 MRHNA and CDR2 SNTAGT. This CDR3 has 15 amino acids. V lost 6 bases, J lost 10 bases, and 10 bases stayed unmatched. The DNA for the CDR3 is TGTGCCAGCAGCGGAAGGACTAGCGGGATAGGCGAGCAGTTCTTC. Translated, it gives CASSGRTSGIGEQFF.

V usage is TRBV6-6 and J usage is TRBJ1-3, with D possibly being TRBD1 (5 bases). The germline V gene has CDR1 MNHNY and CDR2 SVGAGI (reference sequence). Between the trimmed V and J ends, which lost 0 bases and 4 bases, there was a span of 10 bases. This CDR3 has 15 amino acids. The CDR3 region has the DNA TGTGCCAGCAGTTACTCGCAGGGTTACGGAAACACCATATATTTT. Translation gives CASSYSQGYGNTIYF.

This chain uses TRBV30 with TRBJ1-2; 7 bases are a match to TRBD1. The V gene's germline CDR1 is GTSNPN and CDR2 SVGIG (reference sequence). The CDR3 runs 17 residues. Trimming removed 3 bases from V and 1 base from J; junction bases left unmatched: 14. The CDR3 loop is CAWRGRGTANFNYGYTF. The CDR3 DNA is TGTGCCTGGAGGGGTAGGGGGACAGCCAATTTTAACTATGGCTACACCTTC.

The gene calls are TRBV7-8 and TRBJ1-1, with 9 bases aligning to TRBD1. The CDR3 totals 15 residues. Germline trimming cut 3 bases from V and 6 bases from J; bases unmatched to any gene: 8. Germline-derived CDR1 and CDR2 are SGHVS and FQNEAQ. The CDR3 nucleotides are TGTGCCAGCAGCTTCACCGGACAGGGGACCTCTGAAGCTTTCTTT. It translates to CASSFTGQGTSEAFF.

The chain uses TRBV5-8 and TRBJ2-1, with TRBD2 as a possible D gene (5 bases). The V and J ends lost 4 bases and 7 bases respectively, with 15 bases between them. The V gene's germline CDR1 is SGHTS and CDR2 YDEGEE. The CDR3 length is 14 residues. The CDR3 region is CASSLKKDFNEQFF. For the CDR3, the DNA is TGTGCCAGCAGCCTGAAAAAGGACTTTAATGAGCAGTTCTTC. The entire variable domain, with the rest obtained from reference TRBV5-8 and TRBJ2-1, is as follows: EAGVTQSPTHLIKTRGQQATLRCSPISGHTSVYWYQQALGLGLQFLLWYDEGEERNRGNFPPRFSGRQFPNYSSELNVNALELEDSALYLCASSLKKDFNEQFFGPGTRLTVL.

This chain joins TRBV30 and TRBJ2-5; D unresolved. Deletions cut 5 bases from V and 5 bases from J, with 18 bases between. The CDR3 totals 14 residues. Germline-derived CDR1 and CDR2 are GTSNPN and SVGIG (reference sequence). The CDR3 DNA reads TGTGCCTGGGGGGTACCGTTCGCGCCGGAGACCCAGTACTTC. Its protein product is CAWGVPFAPETQYF.

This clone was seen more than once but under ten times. The CDR3 loop is CSVDRTGGSQPGELFF. CDR3 DNA sequence: TGCAGCGTTGATCGGACAGGGGGTAGTCAACCCGGGGAGCTGTTTTTT. The chain uses TRBV29-1 and TRBJ2-2; TRBD1 matches at 10 bases. CDR3 length: 16 residues. With 3 bases clipped from V and 6 bases from J, the junction kept 10 bases outside the gene matches. In germline, CDR1 is SQVTM, CDR2 ANQGSEA.

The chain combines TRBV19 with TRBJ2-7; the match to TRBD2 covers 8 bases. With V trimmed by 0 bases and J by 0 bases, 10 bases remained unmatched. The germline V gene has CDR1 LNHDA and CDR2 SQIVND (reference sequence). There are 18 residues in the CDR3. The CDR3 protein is CASSIEAVTSASSYEQYF. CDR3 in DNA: TGTGCCAGTAGTATAGAGGCGGTGACTAGCGCGAGCTCCTACGAGCAGTACTTC.

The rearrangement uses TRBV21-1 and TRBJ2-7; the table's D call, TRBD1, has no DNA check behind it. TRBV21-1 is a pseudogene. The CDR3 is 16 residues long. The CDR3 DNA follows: TGTGCCAGCAGCAAAGAAGGGGACAGGGGTATATACGAGCAGTACTTC. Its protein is CASSKEGDRGIYEQYF.

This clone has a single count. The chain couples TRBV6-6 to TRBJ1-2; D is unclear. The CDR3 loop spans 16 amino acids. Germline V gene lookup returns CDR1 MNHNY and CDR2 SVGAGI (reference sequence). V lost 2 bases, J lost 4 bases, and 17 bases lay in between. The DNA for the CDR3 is TGTGCCAGCAGTTACCCAGACAACCATGGCCGCTATGGCTACACCTTC. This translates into CASSYPDNHGRYGYTF.

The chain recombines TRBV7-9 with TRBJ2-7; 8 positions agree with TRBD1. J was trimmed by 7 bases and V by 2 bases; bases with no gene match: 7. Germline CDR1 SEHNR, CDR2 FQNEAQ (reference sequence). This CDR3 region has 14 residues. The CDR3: CASSLSRGRQEQYF. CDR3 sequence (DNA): TGTGCCAGCAGCTTATCCAGGGGGCGCCAAGAGCAGTACTTC.

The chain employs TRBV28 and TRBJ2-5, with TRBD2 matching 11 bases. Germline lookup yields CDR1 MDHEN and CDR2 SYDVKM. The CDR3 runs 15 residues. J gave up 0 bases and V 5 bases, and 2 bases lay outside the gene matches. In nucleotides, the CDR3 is TGTGCCAGCAGTGCTAGCGGGAGGTACCAAGAGACCCAGTACTTC. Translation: CASSASGRYQETQYF.

The CDR3 DNA reads as TGTGCCAGCAGCCGGGGACAGGGATCAGATACGCAGTATTTT. It encodes CASSRGQGSDTQYF. The chain links TRBV11-3 to TRBJ2-3; TRBD1 matches 9 bases. Trimming cost V 5 bases and J 4 bases; bases outside gene matches: 4. The CDR3 consists of 14 residues. Germline loops: CDR1 SGHNT, CDR2 YENEEA.

CDR3 DNA sequence: TGTGCCAGTAGTGCCTCCCGGAGCACAGATACGCAGTATTTT. As protein: CASSASRSTDTQYF. The chain carries TRBV19 and TRBJ2-3; D is uncertain. V lost 5 bases, J lost 0 bases, and 9 bases lay in between. The CDR3 length is 14 residues. Germline CDR1 and CDR2: LNHDA and SQIVND (reference sequence).

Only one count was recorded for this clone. The CDR3: CASSLDYGTGAGYTF. The CDR3 coding sequence is TGTGCCAGCAGCTTAGACTACGGGACAGGTGCGGGCTACACCTTC. The chain carries TRBV7-9 and TRBJ1-2, with 8 nucleotides matching TRBD1. CDR3 length: 15 amino acids. V trimming: 1 base; J trimming: 8 bases; junction bases outside the gene matches: 9. Looked up from germline, CDR1 is SEHNR and CDR2 is FQNEAQ (reference sequence). The complete variable domain, with remaining parts taken from reference TRBV7-9 and TRBJ1-2, reads DTGVSQNPRHKITKRGQNVTFRCDPISEHNRLYWYRQTLGQGPEFLTYFQNEAQLEKSRLLSDRFSAERPKGSFSTLEIQRTEQGDSAMYLCASSLDYGTGAGYTFGSGTRLTVV.

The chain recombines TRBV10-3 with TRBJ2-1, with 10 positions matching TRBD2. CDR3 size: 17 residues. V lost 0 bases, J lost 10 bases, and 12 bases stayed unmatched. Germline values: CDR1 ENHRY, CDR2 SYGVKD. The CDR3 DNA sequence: TGTGCCATCAGTGAGTCTAGCGGGAGGCGGTTAATTGACGAGCAGTTCTTC. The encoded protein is CAISESSGRRLIDEQFF.

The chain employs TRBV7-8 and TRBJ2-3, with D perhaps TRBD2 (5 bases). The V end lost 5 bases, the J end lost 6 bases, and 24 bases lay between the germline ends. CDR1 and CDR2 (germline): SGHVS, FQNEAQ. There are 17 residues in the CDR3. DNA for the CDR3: TGTGCCAGCAGCCCCCGGACGGTCACACGGGATGGGGATACGCAGTATTTT. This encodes CASSPRTVTRDGDTQYF.

Here the CDR3 reads CASSRRVLYEQYF. The DNA for the CDR3 is TGTGCCAGCAGTAGGAGGGTCCTCTACGAGCAGTACTTC. V gene TRBV28 combines with J gene TRBJ2-7; D is possibly TRBD2 (6 bases). The CDR3 covers 13 residues. The V gene's germline CDR1 is MDHEN and CDR2 SYDVKM. Trimming took off 5 bases at V and 3 bases at J, with 11 bases between the two ends.

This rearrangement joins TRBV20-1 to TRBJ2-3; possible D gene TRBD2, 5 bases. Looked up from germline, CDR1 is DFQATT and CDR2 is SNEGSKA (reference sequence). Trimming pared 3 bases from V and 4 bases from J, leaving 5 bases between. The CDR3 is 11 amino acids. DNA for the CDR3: TGCAGTGCTAGGGAGGCAGATACGCAGTATTTT. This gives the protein CSAREADTQYF.

In DNA form, the CDR3 reads TGTGCCAGCAGTCAACTCTACGAGCAGTACTTC. As protein: CASSQLYEQYF. This chain uses TRBV12-3 or TRBV12-4 with TRBJ2-7; D remains ambiguous. Trimming pared 5 bases from V and 3 bases from J, leaving 5 bases between. CDR3 length: 11 amino acids.

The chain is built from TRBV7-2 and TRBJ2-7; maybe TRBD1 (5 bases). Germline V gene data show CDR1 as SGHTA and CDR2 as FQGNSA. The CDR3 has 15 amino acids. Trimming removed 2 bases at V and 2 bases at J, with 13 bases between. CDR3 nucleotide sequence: TGTGCCAGCAGCTTAATGCAGGGTTTGCCCTACGAGCAGTACTTC. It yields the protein CASSLMQGLPYEQYF. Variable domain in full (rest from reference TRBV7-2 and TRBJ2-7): GAGVSQSPSNKVTEKGKDVELRCDPISGHTALYWYRQSLGQGLEFLIYFQGNSAPDKSGLPSDRFSAERTGGSVSTLTIQRTQQEDSAVYLCASSLMQGLPYEQYFGPGTRLTVT.